These 24 T cell receptor beta chains were all obtained from the same sample, sequenced in a study of multiple sclerosis patients with progressive multifocal leukoencephalopathy (dated by TCRdb to the late 2010s). The library relied on the immunoSEQ multiplex PCR assay. TCRdb limited this immuneACCESS table to in-frame rearrangements with V and J called. A share of clones is missing; checked studies link under half to unresolved V genes, and the rest is unexplained. This sample lists roughly 34,000 clones; less than 90% were detected once. Clones ranked in the top ten supply under 4% of the sample. The time point label, read with the paper, signifies: time of PML onset. Explained via the paper, the treatment or condition label denotes: on natalizumab therapy at sampling. The material sequenced was PBMCs, taken from a patient treated with natalizumab. The origin of the receptors is a human donor with progressive multifocal leukoencephalopathy.

About this clone: Other nucleotide sequences from this sample produce the same CDR3. CDR3 loop: CASTEAGAGNTIYF. CDR3 coding DNA: TGTGCCAGCACTGAGGCAGGAGCTGGAAACACCATATATTTT. V usage is TRBV7-8 and J usage is TRBJ1-3, with D unclear. The germline CDR1 and CDR2 sequences are SGHVS and FQNEAQ. This CDR3 contains 14 residues. Between the trimmed V and J ends, which lost 7 bases and 2 bases, there was a span of 12 bases.

For this clone: One end of the junction fails to match germline, which may point to a read error. The V call is TRBV18, the J call TRBJ1-5, with a tentative D call TRBD1 (6 bases). Germline assignment: CDR1 KGHSH and CDR2 LQKENI. The CDR3 is 14 amino acids. Written as DNA, the CDR3 is TGTGCCAGCTCACACCGGGACACCGATCACCCCCAGCATTTT. Residues: CASSHRDTDHPQHF.

This CDR3 is CASSPGQGGYTEAFF. The CDR3 nucleotides read TGTGCCAGCTCACCGGGACAGGGTGGGTACACTGAAGCTTTCTTT. The V call is TRBV18, the J call TRBJ1-1, with 9 bases fitting TRBD1. The CDR3 runs to 15 residues. Per germline, CDR1 KGHSH and CDR2 LQKENI. The J segment lost 3 bases and the V segment lost 3 bases, leaving 5 bases of the junction unmatched. Full variable domain (remainder filled in from reference TRBV18 and TRBJ1-1): NAGVMQNPRHLVRRRGQEARLRCSPMKGHSHVYWYRQLPEEGLKFMVYLQKENIIDESGMPKERFSAEFPKEGPSILRIQQVVRGDSAAYFCASSPGQGGYTEAFFGQGTRLTVV.

This clone has just a few counts. The V call is TRBV6-5, the J call TRBJ2-7; a possible D gene is TRBD2 (5 bases). Per germline, CDR1 MNHEY and CDR2 SVGAGI. This CDR3 contains 15 residues. V lost 0 bases and J 1 base, leaving 10 bases between the germline ends. CDR3 region: CASSYSPSRSYEQYF. DNA of the CDR3: TGTGCCAGCAGTTACTCGCCTAGCCGATCCTACGAGCAGTACTTC.

V gene TRBV7-9 combines with J gene TRBJ2-2, with D possibly being TRBD2 (6 bases). This CDR3 region has 13 residues. Per the germline V gene, CDR1 is SEHNR and CDR2 is FQNEAQ (reference sequence). V dropped 1 base and J dropped 6 bases, with 6 bases sitting between them. The CDR3 DNA reads TGTGCCAGCAGCTTAGGCGGGGCCGGGGAGCTGTTTTTT. Translating it yields CASSLGGAGELFF.

The J gene is TRBJ1-2, the V gene TRBV7-2; 7 positions agree with TRBD1. Germline CDR1 reads SGHTA; CDR2 reads FQGNSA. Trimming took 3 bases from V and 1 from J; bases not matched to a gene: 8. There are 16 residues in the CDR3. CDR3 sequence: CASSFNPGQLNYGYTF. In nucleotides, the CDR3 is TGTGCCAGCAGCTTTAACCCGGGACAGCTTAACTATGGCTACACCTTC.

This clone was seen once. This chain uses TRBV6-6 with TRBJ1-4, with TRBD1 matching 7 bases. Germline CDR1 and CDR2: MNHNY and SVGAGI (reference sequence). There are 15 residues in the CDR3. Trimming cost V 2 bases and J 4 bases; bases outside gene matches: 4. The CDR3 region has the DNA TGTGCCAGCAGTTACGAGGGGACAGTTAATGAAAAACTGTTTTTT. This encodes CASSYEGTVNEKLFF.

V is TRBV7-2 and J is TRBJ2-7; D possibly uses TRBD1 or TRBD2 (5 bases each). The CDR3 totals 14 residues. The V gene lost 2 bases and the J gene lost 0 bases, with 8 bases spanning the gap. From germline, CDR1 is SGHTA and CDR2 FQGNSA. This CDR3 is CASSLTGASYEQYF. DNA for the CDR3: TGTGCCAGCAGCTTAACCGGGGCCTCCTACGAGCAGTACTTC.

This clone was counted once. The V and J genes are TRBV6-1 and TRBJ1-1; D remains unclear. The CDR3 consists of 13 residues. Trimming pared 5 bases from V and 0 bases from J, leaving 7 bases between. Germline CDR1 is MNHNS and CDR2 is SASEGT. The CDR3 is CASSPSMNTEAFF. The CDR3 coding sequence is TGTGCCAGCAGTCCCTCCATGAACACTGAAGCTTTCTTT.

The rearrangement links TRBV28 to TRBJ1-2; D gene ambiguous. CDR1 is MDHEN and CDR2 is SYDVKM in the germline V gene. V was trimmed by 5 bases and J by 3 bases, leaving 7 bases between them. The CDR3 consists of 12 residues. The DNA for the CDR3 is TGTGCCAGCAGTGAGGGCCACTATGGCTACACCTTC. This sequence encodes CASSEGHYGYTF.

The chain uses TRBV5-1 and TRBJ2-1; D ambiguous. CDR1 and CDR2 from the germline V gene are SGHRS and YFSETQ. V lost 5 bases and J 2 bases, leaving 14 bases between the germline ends. The CDR3 totals 15 residues. DNA of the CDR3: TGCGCCAGCAGTAACGCCCTCCAAGCCTACAATGAGCAGTTCTTC. Translation: CASSNALQAYNEQFF.

This rearrangement joins TRBV28 to TRBJ1-4, with D unclear. The germline CDR1 and CDR2 sequences are MDHEN and SYDVKM. This CDR3 is built from 15 residues. The V and J ends lost 4 bases and 3 bases respectively, with 12 bases between them. The CDR3 spells CASSSPALANEKLFF. CDR3 DNA sequence: TGTGCCAGCAGTTCCCCGGCTCTGGCTAATGAAAAACTGTTTTTT.

This chain joins TRBV9 and TRBJ1-4; D is unclear. This CDR3 comprises 14 residues. Trimming shortened V by 4 bases and J by 7 bases, and 14 bases separated the two germline ends. CDR1 SGDLS and CDR2 YYNGEE come from the germline V gene. CDR3 loop: CASSSNWGSEKLFF. CDR3 coding DNA: TGTGCCAGCAGCTCCAATTGGGGAAGTGAAAAACTGTTTTTT.

This rearrangement joins TRBV27 to TRBJ2-7; D uncertain. Germline CDR1 MNHEY, CDR2 SMNVEV (reference sequence). The CDR3 is 13 residues long. The ends were cut back, 2 bases at V and 0 bases at J, with 5 bases in the middle. This chain's CDR3 is CASSLKLSYEQYF. The CDR3 DNA follows: TGTGCCAGCAGTTTAAAACTCTCCTACGAGCAGTACTTC.

This clone was seen a handful of times. The chain is built from TRBV7-3 and TRBJ1-1; D remains ambiguous. This CDR3 has 13 amino acids. The V gene lost 0 bases and the J gene lost 4 bases, with 6 bases spanning the gap. Germline V lookup: CDR1 SGHTA, CDR2 FQGTGA. In DNA form, the CDR3 reads TGTGCCAGCAGCTTAACCCCCGGCACTGAAGCTTTCTTT. Its translation is CASSLTPGTEAFF.

Of note for this clone: Other DNA sequences in this sample translate to the same CDR3. This chain links TRBV4-2 with TRBJ2-7, with D maybe TRBD1 (5 bases). Germline V lookup: CDR1 LGHNA, CDR2 YNFKEQ. The V end was cut by 0 bases, the J end by 10 bases, with 22 bases between. This CDR3 region has 16 residues. The CDR3 DNA follows: TGTGCCAGCAGCCAAGAAAAATGGGCCCAGCAGGGCGAACAGTACTTC. Amino acid sequence: CASSQEKWAQQGEQYF.

The rearrangement joins TRBV6-1 to TRBJ1-1; 10 nucleotides match TRBD1. CDR3 size: 13 residues. Unmatched junction bases numbered 6, after V lost 6 bases and J lost 8 bases. The germline gives CDR1 MNHNS, CDR2 SASEGT. The CDR3, as DNA: TGTGCCAGCAGAAGGACAGGGGGAAGCGAAGCTTTCTTT. Amino acids: CASRRTGGSEAFF.

J is TRBJ1-4 and V is TRBV6-6; weak D call: TRBD1 (5 bases). V lost 4 bases to trimming and J lost 4 bases, with 10 bases between them. This CDR3 is built from 14 residues. Germline CDR1 and CDR2: MNHNY and SVGAGI (reference sequence). In DNA, the CDR3 is TGTGCCAGCAGTTTCTCCGGGGGTAATGAAAAACTGTTTTTT. Residues: CASSFSGGNEKLFF.

The chain links TRBV27 to TRBJ1-4; D remains unclear. The CDR3 extends over 15 amino acids. V was clipped by 0 bases and J by 4 bases, with 9 bases between them. Germline V CDR1 and CDR2: MNHEY, SMNVEV (reference sequence). CDR3 loop: CASSLSWRSNEKLFF. The CDR3 nucleotides read TGTGCCAGCAGTTTATCGTGGAGAAGTAATGAAAAACTGTTTTTT.

The V and J genes are TRBV5-1 and TRBJ1-2, with D possibly being TRBD1 (5 bases). V dropped 0 bases and J dropped 7 bases, with 10 bases sitting between them. The CDR3 contains 13 residues. Germline V CDR1 and CDR2: SGHRS, YFSETQ. In DNA form, the CDR3 reads TGCGCCAGCAGCTTGGAGCCCAGGGCTGGCTACACCTTC. Its protein is CASSLEPRAGYTF.

The V call is TRBV28, the J call TRBJ1-2; D not resolved. Germline loops: CDR1 MDHEN, CDR2 SYDVKM. The CDR3 sequence is 14 residues long. V shed 4 bases and J shed 6 bases, with 15 bases lying between them. The CDR3: CASSSPVGSHGYTF. CDR3 bases: TGTGCCAGCAGTTCCCCCGTAGGGAGCCATGGCTACACCTTC.

This clone was recorded a few times. The gene calls are TRBV5-4 and TRBJ1-3; TRBD1 agrees at 7 bases. Germline V gives CDR1 SGHNT, CDR2 YYREEE (reference sequence). Germline trimming cut 4 bases from V and 2 bases from J; bases unmatched to any gene: 9. This CDR3 is 16 amino acids long. The CDR3 DNA reads as TGTGCCAGCAGCAACTACCAGGGGGTGGCTGGAAACACCATATATTTT. This gives the protein CASSNYQGVAGNTIYF.

J is TRBJ2-7 and V is TRBV20-1; a possible D gene is TRBD1 (5 bases). The CDR3 covers 11 residues. Trimming removed 4 bases from V and 2 bases from J, with 6 bases in between. Germline V gene sequence: CDR1 DFQATT, CDR2 SNEGSKA (reference sequence). DNA of the CDR3: TGCAGTGCTAAGGGGACCTACGAGCAGTACTTC. Its protein product is CSAKGTYEQYF.

The chain uses TRBV2 and TRBJ1-1; D is possibly TRBD1 (5 bases). The CDR3 has 13 amino acids. V lost 5 bases and J 4 bases, leaving 11 bases between the germline ends. The germline V gene has CDR1 SNHLY and CDR2 FYNNEI. Written as DNA, the CDR3 is TGTGCCAGCAGTCGGGACCAGGGCACTGAAGCTTTCTTT. Protein sequence: CASSRDQGTEAFF.